This paragraph covers one T cell receptor (beta chain) sequence. Its antigen is not identified. Each donor's status was that of a healthy bone marrow donor. The data were obtained in a study of cytomegalovirus exposure and HLA in healthy donors. General study results and limits: The majority of TCR sequences were rare, yet some public TCRs appeared in many donors. Donors belonging to an Asian-associated ancestry cluster reportedly showed fewer N-insertions in productive TCRs than the roughly 700-donor mean, according to what a later analysis found. Available immune exposure information was restricted to CMV serostatus only.

The CDR3 is 13 residues long. Trimming shortened V by 5 bases and J by 4 bases, and 9 bases separated the two germline ends. CDR1 LNHDA and CDR2 SQIVND come from the germline V gene (reference sequence). Vbeta (60) and Jbeta (13) primers were used in the PCR. The repertoire was sequenced with immunoSEQ multiplex PCR; TCRdb's copy has only in-frame clones and lacks some. The repertoire holds about 160,000 clones, with about 85% as singletons. Specimen: PBMCs. V gene TRBV19 combines with J gene TRBJ1-3; weak D call: TRBD1 (6 bases). The TCR comes from a man aged 18 to 30 in good health and CMV-seropositive. DNA for the CDR3: TGTGCCAGTAGTGCCACAGGGGGAAACACCATATATTTT. Protein product: CASSATGGNTIYF.